In this sample, the clone carrying this T cell receptor (beta chain) turned up many times. This sample was included in a study of T-cell memory formation after mild COVID-19. Trimming cost V 1 base and J 3 bases; bases outside gene matches: 12. Germline V gives CDR1 LGHDT, CDR2 YNNKEL (reference sequence). The CDR3 sequence is 19 residues long. From the 5' RACE reads, TCRdb called clonotypes with MiXCR, one entry per CDR3 protein. The sample yields some 69,000 distinct CDR3 sequences, 15% to 20% seen once. The sequence was obtained from an adult woman who had mild COVID-19 (a few samples of this study predate the infection). Cell type and time point are not known. The sequencing sample was made of PBMCs or a T cell subset sorted from them (not recorded which). The chain recombines TRBV3-1 with TRBJ2-1, with 10 bases identical to TRBD1. Written as DNA, the CDR3 is TGTGCCAGCAGCCAAGCTATCATGGAGGGACAGGGGTACTACAATGAGCAGTTCTTC. The encoded protein is CASSQAIMEGQGYYNEQFF.